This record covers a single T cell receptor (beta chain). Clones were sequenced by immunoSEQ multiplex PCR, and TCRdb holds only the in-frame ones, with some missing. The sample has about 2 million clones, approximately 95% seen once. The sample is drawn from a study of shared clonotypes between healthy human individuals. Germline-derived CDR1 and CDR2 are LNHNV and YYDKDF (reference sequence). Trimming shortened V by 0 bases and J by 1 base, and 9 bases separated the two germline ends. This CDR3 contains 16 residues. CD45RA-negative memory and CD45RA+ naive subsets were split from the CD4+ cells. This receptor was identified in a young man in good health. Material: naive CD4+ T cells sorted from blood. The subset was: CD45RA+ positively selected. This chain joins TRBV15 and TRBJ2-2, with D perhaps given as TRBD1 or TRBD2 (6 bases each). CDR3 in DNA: TGTGCCACCAGCAGAGATGGAGGGGGGAACACCGGGGAGCTGTTTTTT. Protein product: CATSRDGGGNTGELFF.